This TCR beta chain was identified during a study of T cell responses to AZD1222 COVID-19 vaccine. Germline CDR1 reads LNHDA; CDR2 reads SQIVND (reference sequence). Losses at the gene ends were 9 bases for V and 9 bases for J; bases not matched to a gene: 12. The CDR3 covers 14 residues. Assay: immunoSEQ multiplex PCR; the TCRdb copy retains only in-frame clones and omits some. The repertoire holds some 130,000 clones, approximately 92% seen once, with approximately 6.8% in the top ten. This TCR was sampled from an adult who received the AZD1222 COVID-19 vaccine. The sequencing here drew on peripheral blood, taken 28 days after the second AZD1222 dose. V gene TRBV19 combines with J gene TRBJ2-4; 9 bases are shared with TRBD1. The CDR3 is CASRAGTGYSIQYF. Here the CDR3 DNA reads TGTGCCAGCAGAGCCGGGACAGGGTATAGCATTCAGTACTTC.